Presented here are 12 T cell receptor beta chains from one specimen sequenced in a study of Ad26.COV2.S vaccination and SARS-CoV-2 variants. Indicated treatment: about 20 received Ad26.COV2.S at low or high dose, single or two shots; 5 received placebo; per-sample allocation not given. Material that was analyzed had been drawn on day 63 after the first vaccine or placebo injection. TCRdb keeps only in-frame clones here, not all; method: immunoSEQ multiplex PCR. The sample carries some 300,000 clones, around four fifths recorded once. This sample comprised peripheral blood, obtained in a trial of Ad26.COV2.S vaccine versus placebo. These receptors were collected from a person between 18 and 59 years old who received the Ad26.COV2.S COVID-19 vaccine or a placebo.

This chain uses TRBV7-3 with TRBJ2-1; TRBD2 matches 9 bases. CDR1 and CDR2 (germline): SGHTA, FQGTGA. The CDR3 is made up of 18 amino acids. V dropped 4 bases and J dropped 6; count of bases not matched to a gene: 16. The CDR3 DNA reads as TGTGCCAGCAGCTCCAGCCATCTGGTAGCGGGGGCCCGCAATGAGCAGTTCTTC. It translates to CASSSSHLVAGARNEQFF.

The J gene is TRBJ2-3, the V gene TRBV5-1, with D unresolved. The CDR3 covers 15 residues. V was shortened by 1 base and J by 2 bases, with 11 bases between the two germline ends. Germline V gives CDR1 SGHRS, CDR2 YFSETQ. CDR3: CASSLQTSDTDTQYF. The DNA of the CDR3 is TGCGCCAGCAGCTTGCAGACCTCCGACACAGATACGCAGTATTTT. Looking up the rest from reference TRBV5-1 and TRBJ2-3 gives the full variable domain: KAGVTQTPRYLIKTRGQQVTLSCSPISGHRSVSWYQQTPGQGLQFLFEYFSETQRNKGNFPGRFSGRQFSNSRSEMNVSTLELGDSALYLCASSLQTSDTDTQYFGPGTRLTVL.

This clone was counted once. V is TRBV29-1 and J is TRBJ2-7, with D possibly called TRBD1 or TRBD2 (6 bases each). CDR1 and CDR2 (germline): SQVTM, ANQGSEA. This CDR3 is built from 14 residues. V lost 6 bases and J lost 2, with 17 bases in between. The CDR3 region is CSVIAFGGAYEQYF. The CDR3 DNA reads as TGCAGCGTCATTGCCTTCGGGGGCGCCTACGAGCAGTACTTC.

The chain carries TRBV5-1 and TRBJ2-1; TRBD2 agrees at 12 bases. This CDR3 spans 18 amino acids. Trimming took 4 bases from V and 4 from J; bases not matched to a gene: 12. CDR1 is SGHRS and CDR2 is YFSETQ in the germline V gene. CDR3 amino acids: CASSPSRASGGAYNEQFF. CDR3 DNA sequence: TGCGCCAGCAGCCCTTCGAGGGCTAGCGGGGGGGCGTACAATGAGCAGTTCTTC.

V and J are TRBV19 and TRBJ1-5, with TRBD1 as a possible D gene (5 bases). V was pared by 3 bases and J by 0 bases, with 9 bases between. The CDR3 length is 15 residues. Germline CDR1 reads LNHDA; CDR2 reads SQIVND (reference sequence). The CDR3 DNA reads TGTGCCAGTAGTATCGACAGCGATAGCAATCAGCCCCAGCATTTT. This sequence encodes CASSIDSDSNQPQHF.

The genes are TRBV5-6 and TRBJ2-4, with TRBD2 matching 9 bases. V lost 6 bases, J lost 4 bases, and 5 bases stayed unmatched. The CDR3 spans 14 residues. The germline V gene has CDR1 SGHDT and CDR2 YYEEEE. CDR3: CASTIAGEKNIQYF. The CDR3 nucleotides read TGTGCCAGCACCATAGCGGGGGAGAAAAACATTCAGTACTTC.

A remark on this clone: The conserved phenylalanine or tryptophan is not found at the CDR3 terminus, so this likely reflects a read error. The DNA is left out, because the CDR3 cannot be placed on it with certainty; the CDR3 is given as TCRdb lists it. The V and J genes are TRBV15 and TRBJ1-1. Germline V gives CDR1 LNHNV, CDR2 YYDKDF (reference sequence). The CDR3 spans 13 residues, counting both ends. CDR3 sequence: CATSRDSTERATY.

This clone appeared a few times. This chain uses TRBV7-8 with TRBJ1-4, with D unclear. Germline V lookup: CDR1 SGHVS, CDR2 FQNEAQ. The CDR3 runs to 11 residues. V was cut by 5 bases and J by 4 bases, with 2 bases left in between. The CDR3 is CASSLNEKLFF. The CDR3 nucleotides are TGTGCCAGCAGCCTTAATGAAAAACTGTTTTTT.

This chain joins TRBV27 and TRBJ2-7; no clear D gene. Germline V gene data show CDR1 as MNHEY and CDR2 as SMNVEV (reference sequence). The CDR3 sequence is 16 residues long. V was clipped by 4 bases and J by 2 bases, with 18 bases between them. Here the CDR3 reads CASSSFSATHTYEQYF. CDR3 nucleotides: TGTGCCAGCAGTTCCTTTAGTGCCACACATACCTACGAGCAGTACTTC.

This chain joins TRBV21-1 and TRBJ2-6; TRBD2, as called in the table, went unchecked against the DNA. TRBV21-1 is noted as a pseudogene. This CDR3 has 18 amino acids. This CDR3 reads CAGSERGALSSGANVLTF. For the CDR3, the DNA is TGTGCCGGGAGCGAGCGGGGGGCCCTCAGCTCTGGGGCCAACGTCCTGACTTTC.

V is TRBV5-6 and J is TRBJ1-2, with 9 positions matching TRBD1. The germline gives CDR1 SGHDT, CDR2 YYEEEE. CDR3 length: 15 amino acids. V lost 4 bases to trimming and J lost 4 bases; unmatched junction nucleotides: 8. The CDR3 bases are TGTGCCAGCAGCGTAGACGGGACAGGGACCTATGGCTACACCTTC. Amino acids: CASSVDGTGTYGYTF. Supplemented by reference TRBV5-6 and TRBJ1-2, the full variable domain reads DAGVTQSPTHLIKTRGQQVTLRCSPKSGHDTVSWYQQALGQGPQFIFQYYEEEERQRGNFPDRFSGHQFPNYSSELNVNALLLGDSALYLCASSVDGTGTYGYTFGSGTRLTVV.

In this sample, this clone turned up once. The chain combines TRBV2 with TRBJ2-3; 7 nucleotides match TRBD2. CDR1 is SNHLY, CDR2 FYNNEI, per germline. This CDR3 contains 15 residues. Trimming cost V 4 bases and J 2 bases; bases outside gene matches: 6. The CDR3 nucleotides are TGTGCCAGCAGTGTAAGCGGGGCCTCCACAGATACGCAGTATTTT. This translates into CASSVSGASTDTQYF.